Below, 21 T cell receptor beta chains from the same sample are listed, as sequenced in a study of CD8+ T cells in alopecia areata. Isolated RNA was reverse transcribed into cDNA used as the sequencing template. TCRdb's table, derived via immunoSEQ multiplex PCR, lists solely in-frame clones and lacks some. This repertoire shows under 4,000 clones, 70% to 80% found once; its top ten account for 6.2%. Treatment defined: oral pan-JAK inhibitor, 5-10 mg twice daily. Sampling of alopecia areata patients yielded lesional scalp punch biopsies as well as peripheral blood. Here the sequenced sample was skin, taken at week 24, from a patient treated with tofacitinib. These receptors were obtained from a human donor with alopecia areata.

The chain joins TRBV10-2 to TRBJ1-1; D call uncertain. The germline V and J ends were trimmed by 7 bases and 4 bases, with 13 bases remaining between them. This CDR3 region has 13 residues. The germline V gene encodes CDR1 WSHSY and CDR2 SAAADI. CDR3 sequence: CASTRSEGTEAFF. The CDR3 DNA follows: TGCGCCAGCACTAGATCTGAGGGCACTGAAGCTTTCTTT.

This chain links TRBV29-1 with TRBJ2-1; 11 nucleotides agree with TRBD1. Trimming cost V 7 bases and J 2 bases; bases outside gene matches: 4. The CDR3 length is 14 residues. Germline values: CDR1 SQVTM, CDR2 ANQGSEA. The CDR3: CSAMGQGAYNEQFF. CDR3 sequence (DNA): TGCAGCGCTATGGGACAGGGGGCCTACAATGAGCAGTTCTTC.

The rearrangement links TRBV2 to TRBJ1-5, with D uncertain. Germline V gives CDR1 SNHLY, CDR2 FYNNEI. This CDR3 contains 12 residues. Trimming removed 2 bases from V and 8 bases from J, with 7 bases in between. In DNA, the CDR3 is TGTGCCAGCAGTGAAAGCTGGGAGCCCCAGCATTTT. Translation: CASSESWEPQHF.

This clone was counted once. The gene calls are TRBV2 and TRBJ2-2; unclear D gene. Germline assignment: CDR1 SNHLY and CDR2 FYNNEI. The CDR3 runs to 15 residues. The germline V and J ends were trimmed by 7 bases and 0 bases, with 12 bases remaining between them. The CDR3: CASKSTRTNTGELFF. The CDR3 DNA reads TGTGCCAGCAAGTCTACTCGGACGAACACCGGGGAGCTGTTTTTT. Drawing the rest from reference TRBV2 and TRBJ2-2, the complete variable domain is EPEVTQTPSHQVTQMGQEVILRCVPISNHLYFYWYRQILGQKVEFLVSFYNNEISEKSEIFDDQFSVERPDGSNFTLKIRSTKLEDSAMYFCASKSTRTNTGELFFGEGSRLTVL.

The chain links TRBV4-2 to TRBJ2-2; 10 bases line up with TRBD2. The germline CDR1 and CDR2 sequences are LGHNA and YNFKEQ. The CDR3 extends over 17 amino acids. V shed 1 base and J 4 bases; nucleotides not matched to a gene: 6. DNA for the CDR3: TGTGCCAGCAGCCAAGGTCTAGCGGGGGTATCCACCGGGGAGCTGTTTTTT. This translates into CASSQGLAGVSTGELFF.

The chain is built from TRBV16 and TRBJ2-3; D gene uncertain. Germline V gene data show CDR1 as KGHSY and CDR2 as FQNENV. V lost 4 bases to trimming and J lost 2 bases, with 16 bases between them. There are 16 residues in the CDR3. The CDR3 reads CASSLYLQTITDTQYF. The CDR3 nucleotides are TGTGCCAGCAGCCTCTATCTACAGACAATCACAGATACGCAGTATTTT.

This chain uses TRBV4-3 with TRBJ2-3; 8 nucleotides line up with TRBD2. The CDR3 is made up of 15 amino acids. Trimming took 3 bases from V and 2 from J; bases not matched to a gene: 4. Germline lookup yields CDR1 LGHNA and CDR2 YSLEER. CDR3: CASSQTGGVTDTQYF. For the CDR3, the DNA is TGCGCCAGCAGCCAGACGGGGGGGGTCACAGATACGCAGTATTTT.

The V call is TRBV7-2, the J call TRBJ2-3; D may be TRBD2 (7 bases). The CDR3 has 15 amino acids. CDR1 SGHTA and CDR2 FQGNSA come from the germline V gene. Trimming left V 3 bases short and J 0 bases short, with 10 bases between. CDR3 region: CASSFGGGSTDTQYF. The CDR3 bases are TGTGCCAGCAGCTTTGGCGGGGGCAGCACAGATACGCAGTATTTT.

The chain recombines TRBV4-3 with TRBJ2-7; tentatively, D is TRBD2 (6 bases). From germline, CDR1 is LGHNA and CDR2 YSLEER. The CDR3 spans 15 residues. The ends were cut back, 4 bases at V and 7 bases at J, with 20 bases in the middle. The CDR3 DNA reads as TGCGCCAGCAGCCCTCTGGCCGGGGGTAATAGTGAGCAGTACTTC. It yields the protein CASSPLAGGNSEQYF.

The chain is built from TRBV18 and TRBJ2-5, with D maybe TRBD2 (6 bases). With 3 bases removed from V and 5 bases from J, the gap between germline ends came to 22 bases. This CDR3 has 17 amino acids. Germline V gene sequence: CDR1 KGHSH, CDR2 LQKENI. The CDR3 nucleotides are TGTGCCAGCTCACCGGTGGCCGGCGGGGTAAAAGGGGAGACCCAGTACTTC. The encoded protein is CASSPVAGGVKGETQYF.

CDR3 sequence reads: CASSLSSGGASYNEQFF. The CDR3 DNA reads TGTGCCAGCAGCTTATCTAGCGGGGGGGCCTCCTACAATGAGCAGTTCTTC. The chain carries TRBV11-2 and TRBJ2-1; 12 bases are shared with TRBD2. From germline, CDR1 is SGHAT and CDR2 FQNNGV. This CDR3 is 17 amino acids long. The J segment lost 0 bases and the V segment lost 2 bases, leaving 2 bases of the junction unmatched. The whole variable domain, filled in from reference TRBV11-2 and TRBJ2-1, reads EAGVAQSPRYKIIEKRQSVAFWCNPISGHATLYWYQQILGQGPKLLIQFQNNGVVDDSQLPKDRFSAERLKGVDSTLKIQPAKLEDSAVYLCASSLSSGGASYNEQFFGPGTRLTVL.

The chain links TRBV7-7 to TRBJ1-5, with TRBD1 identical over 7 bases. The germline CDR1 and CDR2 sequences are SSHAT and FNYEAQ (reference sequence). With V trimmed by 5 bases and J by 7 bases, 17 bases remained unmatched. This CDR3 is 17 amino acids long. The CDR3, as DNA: TGTGCCAGCAGCCCGCTGCCAAGTGACAGGGACGGCCAGCCCCAGCATTTT. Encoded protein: CASSPLPSDRDGQPQHF.

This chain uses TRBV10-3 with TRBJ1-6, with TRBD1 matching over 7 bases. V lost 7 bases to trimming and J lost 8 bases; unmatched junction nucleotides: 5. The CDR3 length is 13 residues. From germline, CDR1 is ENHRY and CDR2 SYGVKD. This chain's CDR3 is CAINTGADSPLHF. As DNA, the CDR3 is TGTGCCATCAACACAGGGGCGGATTCACCCCTCCACTTT.

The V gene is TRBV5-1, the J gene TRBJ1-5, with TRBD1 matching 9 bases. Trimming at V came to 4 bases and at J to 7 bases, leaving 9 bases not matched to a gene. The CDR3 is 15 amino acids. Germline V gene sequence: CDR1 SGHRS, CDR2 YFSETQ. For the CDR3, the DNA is TGCGCCAGCAGCCCGGACGGACAGGGGATCCAGCCCCAGCATTTT. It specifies CASSPDGQGIQPQHF. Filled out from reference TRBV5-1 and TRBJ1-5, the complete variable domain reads KAGVTQTPRYLIKTRGQQVTLSCSPISGHRSVSWYQQTPGQGLQFLFEYFSETQRNKGNFPGRFSGRQFSNSRSEMNVSTLELGDSALYLCASSPDGQGIQPQHFGDGTRLSIL.

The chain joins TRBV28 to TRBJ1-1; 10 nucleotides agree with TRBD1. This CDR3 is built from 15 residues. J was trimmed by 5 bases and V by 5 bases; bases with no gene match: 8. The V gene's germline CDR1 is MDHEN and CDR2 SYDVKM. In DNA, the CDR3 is TGTGCCAGCAGTCATCGGACAGGGGGAGGGACTGAAGCTTTCTTT. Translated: CASSHRTGGGTEAFF.

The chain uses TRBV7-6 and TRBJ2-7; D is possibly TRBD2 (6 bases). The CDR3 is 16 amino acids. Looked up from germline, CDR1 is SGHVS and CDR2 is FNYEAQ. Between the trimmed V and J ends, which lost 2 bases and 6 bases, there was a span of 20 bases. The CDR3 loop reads CASSLMGGDSVGEQYF. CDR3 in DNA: TGTGCCAGCAGCTTAATGGGTGGGGACTCCGTCGGCGAGCAGTACTTC.

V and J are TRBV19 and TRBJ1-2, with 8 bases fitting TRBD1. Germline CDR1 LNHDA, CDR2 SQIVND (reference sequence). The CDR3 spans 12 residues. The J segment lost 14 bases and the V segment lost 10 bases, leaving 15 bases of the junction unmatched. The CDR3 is CATGTGPSVGTF. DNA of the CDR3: TGTGCCACAGGGACAGGTCCTTCGGTGGGGACCTTC.

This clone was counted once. CDR3: CASSARISGSRGDSPLHF. The CDR3 coding sequence is TGCGCCAGCAGCGCCCGAATCTCGGGGAGTCGAGGGGATTCACCCCTCCACTTT. J is TRBJ1-6 and V is TRBV5-1, with a possible D match to TRBD1 (5 bases). V lost 4 bases to trimming and J lost 8 bases, with 25 bases between them. Germline assignment: CDR1 SGHRS and CDR2 YFSETQ. This CDR3 is 18 amino acids long.

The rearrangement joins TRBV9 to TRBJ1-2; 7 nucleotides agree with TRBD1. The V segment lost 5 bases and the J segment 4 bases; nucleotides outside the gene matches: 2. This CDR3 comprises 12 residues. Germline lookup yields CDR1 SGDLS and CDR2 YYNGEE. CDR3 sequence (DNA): TGTGCCAGCAGTACAGGGGCCTATGGCTACACCTTC. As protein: CASSTGAYGYTF. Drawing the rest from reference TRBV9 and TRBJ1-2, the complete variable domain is DSGVTQTPKHLITATGQRVTLRCSPRSGDLSVYWYQQSLDQGLQFLIQYYNGEERAKGNILERFSAQQFPDLHSELNLSSLELGDSALYFCASSTGAYGYTFGSGTRLTVV.

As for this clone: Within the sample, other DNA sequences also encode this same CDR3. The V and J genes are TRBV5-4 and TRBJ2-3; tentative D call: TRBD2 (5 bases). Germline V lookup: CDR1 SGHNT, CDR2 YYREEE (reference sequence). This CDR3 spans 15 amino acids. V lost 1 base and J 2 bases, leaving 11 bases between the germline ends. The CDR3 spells CASSLPSGTTDTQYF. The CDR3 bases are TGTGCCAGCAGCTTGCCCAGCGGTACCACAGATACGCAGTATTTT.

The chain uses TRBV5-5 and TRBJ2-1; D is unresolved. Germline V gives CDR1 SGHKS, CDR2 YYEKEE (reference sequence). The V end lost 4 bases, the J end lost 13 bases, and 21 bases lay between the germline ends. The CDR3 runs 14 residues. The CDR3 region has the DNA TGTGCCAGCAGCGTCCCCGACGATCTAGAATCCCAGTTCTTC. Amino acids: CASSVPDDLESQFF.